The 7 T cell receptor beta chains below all came from one sample that was sequenced in a study of regulatory T cells in long-lasting Graves disease. Time point in this sample: newly diagnosed GD, antithyroid drugs for less than 3 months. PBMC-extracted RNA yielded the TCR library. Researchers made TCR beta libraries by using iRepertoire HTBI primers and running Arm-PCR on CDR3 regions. TCRdb passed the multiplex PCR reads through MiXCR, listing each CDR3 protein once. The sample records 420,000 or so distinct CDR3 sequences, about a sixth being singletons. Separately, the same data were catalogued under a study of T cells in Graves' hyperthyroidism and ophthalmopathy.

The specimen was peripheral blood mononuclear cells (PBMCs), collected at new diagnosis, from a patient treated with antithyroid drugs. These receptors were collected from a woman aged 18-29 years with Graves disease.

This clonotype occurred a few times. The chain is built from TRBV20-1 and TRBJ2-3; 8 bases match TRBD2. CDR1 DFQATT and CDR2 SNEGSKA come from the germline V gene (reference sequence). CDR3 length: 15 amino acids. With 6 bases clipped from V and 7 bases from J, the junction kept 15 bases outside the gene matches. The CDR3 DNA sequence: TGCAGTGCGGCCCTCGGGAGGGGGGGCTCAAATACGCAGTATTTT. As protein: CSAALGRGGSNTQYF.

The CDR3 coding sequence is TGTGCCAGCAGTGCTCAGCCGGGACAGGGCTCCTACGAGCAGTACTTC. Translating gives CASSAQPGQGSYEQYF. J is TRBJ2-7 and V is TRBV25-1; 9 bases line up with TRBD1. Germline assignment: CDR1 MGHDK and CDR2 SYGVNS. With V trimmed by 4 bases and J by 0 bases, 7 bases remained unmatched. The length of the CDR3 is 16 residues.

This chain connects TRBV10-3 to TRBJ2-1; D gene unclear. Germline CDR1 is ENHRY and CDR2 is SYGVKD. CDR3 size: 13 residues. Between the trimmed V and J ends, which lost 5 bases and 5 bases, there was a span of 10 bases. The CDR3 spells CAISPDPDNEQFF. For the CDR3, the DNA is TGTGCCATCAGTCCCGACCCAGACAATGAGCAGTTCTTC.

The chain uses TRBV5-1 and TRBJ2-3; TRBD2 matches at 9 bases. The J segment lost 1 base and the V segment lost 6 bases, leaving 6 bases of the junction unmatched. Germline CDR1 and CDR2: SGHRS and YFSETQ. CDR3 length equals 15 residues. CDR3 DNA sequence: TGCGCCAGCACACCAATAGCGGGAGGCACAGATACGCAGTATTTT. Protein sequence: CASTPIAGGTDTQYF.

This clonotype was seen at least ten times. This chain links TRBV6-1 with TRBJ2-7; 11 bases line up with TRBD2. Germline CDR1 is MNHNS and CDR2 is SASEGT. The V and J ends lost 7 bases and 2 bases, in that order; junction bases with no gene match: 7. This CDR3 has 15 amino acids. DNA for the CDR3: TGTGCCAGCACTCCACTAGCGGGAGCCCCCTACGAGCAGTACTTC. Protein sequence: CASTPLAGAPYEQYF.

This clonotype was observed a few times. This rearrangement joins TRBV6-5 to TRBJ2-7; D is unclear. The CDR3 length is 15 residues. V lost 0 bases and J lost 2, with 11 bases in between. Germline-derived CDR1 and CDR2 are MNHEY and SVGAGI. CDR3 sequence: CASSYSAGPPYEQYF. The CDR3 region has the DNA TGTGCCAGCAGTTACTCTGCTGGGCCCCCCTACGAGCAGTACTTC.

There are many counts of this clonotype. The chain has TRBV2 and TRBJ2-7, with no clear D. Germline values: CDR1 SNHLY, CDR2 FYNNEI. Trimming pared 6 bases from V and 3 bases from J, leaving 12 bases between. This CDR3 is 13 amino acids long. CDR3 nucleotides: TGTGCCAGCAGCCAACTACAAAGCTACGAGCAGTACTTC. This translates into CASSQLQSYEQYF.